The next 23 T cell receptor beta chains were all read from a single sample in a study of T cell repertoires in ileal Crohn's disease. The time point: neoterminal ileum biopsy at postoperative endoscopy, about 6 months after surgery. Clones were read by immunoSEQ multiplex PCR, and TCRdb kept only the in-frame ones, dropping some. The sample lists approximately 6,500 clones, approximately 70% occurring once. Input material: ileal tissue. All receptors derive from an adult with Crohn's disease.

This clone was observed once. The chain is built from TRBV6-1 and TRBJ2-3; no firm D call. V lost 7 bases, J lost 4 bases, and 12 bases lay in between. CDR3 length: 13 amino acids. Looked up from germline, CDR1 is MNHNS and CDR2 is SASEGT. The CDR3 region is CASIGVVADTQYF. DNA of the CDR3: TGTGCCAGCATCGGAGTAGTCGCAGATACGCAGTATTTT.

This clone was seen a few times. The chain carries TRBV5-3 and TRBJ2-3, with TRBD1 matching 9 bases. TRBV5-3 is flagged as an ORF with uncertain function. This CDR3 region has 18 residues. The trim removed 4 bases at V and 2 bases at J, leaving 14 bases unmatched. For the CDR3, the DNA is TGTGCCAGAAGCATAGGTAGGACAGGGGCCGGAGACACAGATACGCAGTATTTT. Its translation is CARSIGRTGAGDTDTQYF.

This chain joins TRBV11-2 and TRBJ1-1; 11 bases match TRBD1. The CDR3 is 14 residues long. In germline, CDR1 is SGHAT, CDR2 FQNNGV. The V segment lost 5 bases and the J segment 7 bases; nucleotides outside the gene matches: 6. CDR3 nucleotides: TGTGCCAGCAGCGGGGGGACAGGGGGGAATGAAGCTTTCTTT. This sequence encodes CASSGGTGGNEAFF.

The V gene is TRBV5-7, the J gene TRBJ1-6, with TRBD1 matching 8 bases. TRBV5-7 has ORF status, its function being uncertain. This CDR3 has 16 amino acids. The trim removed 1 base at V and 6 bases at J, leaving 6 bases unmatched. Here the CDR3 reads CASSLQGATGNSPLHF. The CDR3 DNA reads TGTGCCAGCAGCTTGCAGGGGGCGACGGGTAATTCACCCCTCCACTTT.

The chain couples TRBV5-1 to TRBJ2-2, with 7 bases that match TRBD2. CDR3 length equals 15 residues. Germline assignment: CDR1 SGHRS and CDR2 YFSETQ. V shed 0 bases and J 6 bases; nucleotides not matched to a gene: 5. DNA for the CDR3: TGCGCCAGCAGCTTGGTTCTAGCGGAGTCCGGGGAGCTGTTTTTT. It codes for CASSLVLAESGELFF. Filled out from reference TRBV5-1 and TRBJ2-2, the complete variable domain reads KAGVTQTPRYLIKTRGQQVTLSCSPISGHRSVSWYQQTPGQGLQFLFEYFSETQRNKGNFPGRFSGRQFSNSRSEMNVSTLELGDSALYLCASSLVLAESGELFFGEGSRLTVL.

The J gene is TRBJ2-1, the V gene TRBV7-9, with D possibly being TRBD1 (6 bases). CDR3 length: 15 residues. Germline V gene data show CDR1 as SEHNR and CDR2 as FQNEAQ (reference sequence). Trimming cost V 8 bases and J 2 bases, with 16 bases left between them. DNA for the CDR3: TGTGCCAGCGGCAGGGGAATCGGGACCTACAATGAGCAGTTCTTC. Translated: CASGRGIGTYNEQFF.

The DNA for the CDR3 is TGTGCCAGCAGCCGGTCTAACTATGGCTACACCTTC. It specifies CASSRSNYGYTF. V gene TRBV6-5 combines with J gene TRBJ1-2; D unclear. V was pared by 6 bases and J by 0 bases, with 5 bases between. This CDR3 is 12 amino acids long. Germline V gene sequence: CDR1 MNHEY, CDR2 SVGAGI.

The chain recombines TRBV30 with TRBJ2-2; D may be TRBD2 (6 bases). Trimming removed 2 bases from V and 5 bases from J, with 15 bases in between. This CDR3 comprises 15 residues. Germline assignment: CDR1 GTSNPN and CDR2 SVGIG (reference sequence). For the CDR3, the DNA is TGTGCCTGGAGTACCGGGGGAGTGGGGACCGGGGAGCTGTTTTTT. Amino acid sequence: CAWSTGGVGTGELFF. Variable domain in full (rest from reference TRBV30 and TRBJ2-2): SQTIHQWPATLVQPVGSPLSLECTVEGTSNPNLYWYRQAAGRGLQLLFYSVGIGQISSEVPQNLSASRPQDRQFILSSKKLLLSDSGFYLCAWSTGGVGTGELFFGEGSRLTVL.

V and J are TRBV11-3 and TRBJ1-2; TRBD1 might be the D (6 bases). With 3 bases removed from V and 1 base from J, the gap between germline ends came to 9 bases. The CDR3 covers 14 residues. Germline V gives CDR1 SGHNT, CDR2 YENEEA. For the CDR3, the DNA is TGTGCCAGCAGCTTGCAGGACAGTAACTATGGCTACACCTTC. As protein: CASSLQDSNYGYTF.

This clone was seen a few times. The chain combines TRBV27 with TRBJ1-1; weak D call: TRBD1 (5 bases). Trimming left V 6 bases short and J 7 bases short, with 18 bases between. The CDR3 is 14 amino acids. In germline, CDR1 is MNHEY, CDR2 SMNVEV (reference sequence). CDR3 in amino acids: CASSSTGLPNEAFF. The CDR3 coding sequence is TGTGCCAGCAGCTCAACGGGACTACCGAATGAAGCTTTCTTT.

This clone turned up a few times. The CDR3 coding sequence is TGTGCCAGCAGCTACAATCAGGAGGCCCAGCATTTT. Protein product: CASSYNQEAQHF. The chain is built from TRBV7-2 and TRBJ1-5, with D uncertain. Germline CDR1 is SGHTA and CDR2 is FQGNSA. V lost 4 bases to trimming and J lost 11 bases, with 12 bases between them. The CDR3 has 12 amino acids.

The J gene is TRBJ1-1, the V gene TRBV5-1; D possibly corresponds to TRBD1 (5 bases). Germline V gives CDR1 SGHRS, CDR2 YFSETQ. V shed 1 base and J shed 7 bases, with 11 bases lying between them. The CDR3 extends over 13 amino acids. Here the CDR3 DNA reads TGCGCCAGCAGCTTGAAGGACACCAGTGAAGCTTTCTTT. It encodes CASSLKDTSEAFF.

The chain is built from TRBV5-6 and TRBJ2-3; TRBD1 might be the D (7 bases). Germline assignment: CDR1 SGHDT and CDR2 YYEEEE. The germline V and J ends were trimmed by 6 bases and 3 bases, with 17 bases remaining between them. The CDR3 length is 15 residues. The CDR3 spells CASNTPTGRTDTQYF. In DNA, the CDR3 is TGTGCCAGCAACACACCGACAGGGAGGACAGATACGCAGTATTTT.

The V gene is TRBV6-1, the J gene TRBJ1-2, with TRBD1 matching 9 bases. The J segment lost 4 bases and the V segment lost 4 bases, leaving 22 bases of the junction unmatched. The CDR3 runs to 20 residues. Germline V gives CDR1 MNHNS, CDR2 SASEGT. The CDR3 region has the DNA TGTGCCAGCAGTGGGGGGACAGGGAACCTCCGTAGTCCAGGGGGCTATGGCTACACCTTC. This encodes CASSGGTGNLRSPGGYGYTF.

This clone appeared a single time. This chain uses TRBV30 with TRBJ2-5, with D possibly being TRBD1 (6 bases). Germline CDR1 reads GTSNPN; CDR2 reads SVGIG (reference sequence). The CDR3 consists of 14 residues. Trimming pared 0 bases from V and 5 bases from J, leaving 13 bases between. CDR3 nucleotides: TGTGCCTGGAGTGTACCCAGCCAGGGGGAGACCCAGTACTTC. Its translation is CAWSVPSQGETQYF.

Here the CDR3 DNA reads TGTGCCAGCAGTTTGACAGACTTCTCTGGAAACACCATATATTTT. This sequence encodes CASSLTDFSGNTIYF. The J gene is TRBJ1-3, the V gene TRBV28, with D possibly matching TRBD1 (5 bases). This CDR3 spans 15 amino acids. CDR1 and CDR2 from the germline V gene are MDHEN and SYDVKM. With 3 bases removed from V and 0 bases from J, the gap between germline ends came to 9 bases.

The CDR3 spells CSATGNEQFF. The CDR3 coding sequence is TGCAGTGCTACGGGGAATGAGCAGTTCTTC. The rearrangement uses TRBV20-1 and TRBJ2-1, with TRBD2 as a possible D gene (5 bases). Trimming took 4 bases from V and 7 from J, leaving 5 bases between them. This CDR3 contains 10 residues. CDR1 and CDR2 from the germline V gene are DFQATT and SNEGSKA (reference sequence).

The CDR3 DNA reads TGTGCCAGCCTCTCCCTCGGCGGGGGGGCCGAGACCCAGTACTTC. It yields the protein CASLSLGGGAETQYF. The rearrangement joins TRBV2 to TRBJ2-5; the match to TRBD2 covers 9 bases. Germline V gives CDR1 SNHLY, CDR2 FYNNEI. The CDR3 totals 15 residues. The J segment lost 5 bases and the V segment lost 8 bases, leaving 12 bases of the junction unmatched.

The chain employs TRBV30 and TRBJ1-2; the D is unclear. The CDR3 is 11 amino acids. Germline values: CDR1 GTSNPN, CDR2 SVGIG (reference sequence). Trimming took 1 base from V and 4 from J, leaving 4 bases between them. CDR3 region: CAWSELYGYTF. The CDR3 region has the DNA TGTGCCTGGAGTGAACTCTATGGCTACACCTTC.

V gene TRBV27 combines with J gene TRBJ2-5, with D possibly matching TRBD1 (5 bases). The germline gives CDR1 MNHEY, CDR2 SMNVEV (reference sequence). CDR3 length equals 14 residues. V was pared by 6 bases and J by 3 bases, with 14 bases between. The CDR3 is CASRTFRVEETQYF. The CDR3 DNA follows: TGTGCCAGCAGGACTTTCAGGGTTGAAGAGACCCAGTACTTC.

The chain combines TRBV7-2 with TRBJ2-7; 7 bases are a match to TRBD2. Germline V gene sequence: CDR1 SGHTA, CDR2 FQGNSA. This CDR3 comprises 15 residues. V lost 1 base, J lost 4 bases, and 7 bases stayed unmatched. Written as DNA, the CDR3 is TGTGCCAGCAGCTTAGTGGGCGGGAGCTCGTACGAGCAGTACTTC. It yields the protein CASSLVGGSSYEQYF.

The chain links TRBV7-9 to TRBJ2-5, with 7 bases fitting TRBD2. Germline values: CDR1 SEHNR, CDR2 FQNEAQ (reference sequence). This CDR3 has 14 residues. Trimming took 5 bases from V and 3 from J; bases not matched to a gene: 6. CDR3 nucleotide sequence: TGTGCCAGCAGCCCCTGGGGGGGGAAAGAGACCCAGTACTTC. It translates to CASSPWGGKETQYF.

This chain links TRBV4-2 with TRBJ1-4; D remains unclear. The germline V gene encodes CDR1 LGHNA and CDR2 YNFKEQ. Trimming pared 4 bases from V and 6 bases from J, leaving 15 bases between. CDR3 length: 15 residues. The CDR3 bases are TGTGCCAGCAGCCTCGAGGCGGCGGCATATGAAAAACTGTTTTTT. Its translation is CASSLEAAAYEKLFF.